This entry lists 30 T cell receptor beta chains sequenced from one sample in a study of blood T cell repertoires in COVID-19. The table came from immunoSEQ multiplex PCR; TCRdb's copy has only in-frame clones and leaves some out. This table has some 76,000 clones, around 85% appearing once. The specimen was peripheral blood. These receptors all come from a man older than 75 in a cohort sampled during active COVID-19.

The CDR3 reads CASSPPQRGVTDTQYF. The CDR3 DNA reads as TGTGCCAGCTCACCACCGCAGCGGGGGGTTACAGATACGCAGTATTTT. The chain recombines TRBV18 with TRBJ2-3; TRBD2 aligns across 9 bases. The CDR3 contains 16 residues. Losses at the gene ends were 0 bases for V and 3 bases for J; bases not matched to a gene: 4. CDR1 and CDR2 from the germline V gene are KGHSH and LQKENI.

V usage is TRBV5-4 and J usage is TRBJ1-1, with 9 bases matching TRBD1. This CDR3 comprises 14 residues. CDR1 is SGHNT and CDR2 is YYREEE in the germline V gene (reference sequence). V lost 2 bases to trimming and J lost 3 bases; unmatched junction nucleotides: 2. CDR3 amino acids: CASSFRQGDTEAFF. The DNA of the CDR3 is TGTGCCAGCAGCTTCAGACAGGGGGACACTGAAGCTTTCTTT. The whole variable domain, filled in from reference TRBV5-4 and TRBJ1-1, reads ETGVTQSPTHLIKTRGQQVTLRCSSQSGHNTVSWYQQALGQGPQFIFQYYREEENGRGNFPPRFSGLQFPNYSSELNVNALELDDSALYLCASSFRQGDTEAFFGQGTRLTVV.

The rearrangement joins TRBV28 to TRBJ1-2; TRBD1 matches at 10 bases. The trim removed 5 bases at V and 4 bases at J, leaving 7 bases unmatched. The CDR3 spans 15 residues. Germline V gives CDR1 MDHEN, CDR2 SYDVKM. CDR3 sequence (DNA): TGTGCCAGCAGTCCCCGGGACAGGGGTGTCTATGGCTACACCTTC. Its translation is CASSPRDRGVYGYTF.

The chain links TRBV7-8 to TRBJ2-5; tentatively, D is TRBD2 (7 bases). Germline-derived CDR1 and CDR2 are SGHVS and FQNEAQ. The CDR3 runs 17 residues. V gave up 5 bases and J gave up 4 bases, with 23 bases separating them. CDR3: CASSPPDSRGPRETQYF. CDR3 coding DNA: TGTGCCAGCAGCCCCCCGGACTCGCGGGGGCCTCGAGAGACCCAGTACTTC.

The rearrangement links TRBV25-1 to TRBJ2-7, with D perhaps matching TRBD1 (6 bases). CDR3 length: 12 amino acids. V dropped 4 bases and J dropped 2 bases, with 6 bases sitting between them. Per the germline V gene, CDR1 is MGHDK and CDR2 is SYGVNS. CDR3 amino acids: CASSGTAYEQYF. As DNA, the CDR3 is TGTGCCAGCAGTGGGACAGCCTACGAGCAGTACTTC.

The V and J genes are TRBV4-3 and TRBJ2-5; a possible D gene is TRBD1 (6 bases). With 4 bases removed from V and 3 bases from J, the gap between germline ends came to 15 bases. The length of the CDR3 is 15 residues. CDR1 LGHNA and CDR2 YSLEER come from the germline V gene. CDR3 region: CASSPEINREETQYF. CDR3 bases: TGCGCCAGCAGCCCCGAGATCAACAGGGAAGAGACCCAGTACTTC.

The chain has TRBV14 and TRBJ1-6, with a tentative D call TRBD1 (6 bases). The germline V gene has CDR1 SGHDN and CDR2 FVKESK. This CDR3 comprises 14 residues. Trimming took off 5 bases at V and 6 bases at J, with 11 bases between the two ends. The CDR3 protein is CASSEDRINSPLHF. CDR3 bases: TGTGCCAGCAGCGAGGACAGAATTAATTCACCCCTCCACTTT.

This clone was recorded a few times. The rearrangement joins TRBV7-9 to TRBJ2-1; D call uncertain. Germline CDR1 reads SEHNR; CDR2 reads FQNEAQ (reference sequence). The CDR3 consists of 11 residues. V was pared by 7 bases and J by 8 bases, with 9 bases between. The CDR3 DNA reads TGTGCCAGCACCATTTCGGATGAGCAGTTCTTC. Translating it yields CASTISDEQFF. Combining the CDR3 with reference TRBV7-9 and TRBJ2-1 gives the whole variable domain DTGVSQNPRHKITKRGQNVTFRCDPISEHNRLYWYRQTLGQGPEFLTYFQNEAQLEKSRLLSDRFSAERPKGSFSTLEIQRTEQGDSAMYLCASTISDEQFFGPGTRLTVL.

The rearrangement links TRBV5-1 to TRBJ2-3; weak D call: TRBD1 (6 bases). The CDR3 is 13 amino acids. CDR1 and CDR2 from the germline V gene are SGHRS and YFSETQ. The germline V and J ends were trimmed by 3 bases and 6 bases, with 11 bases remaining between them. CDR3 residues: CASSWGQGDTQYF. The CDR3 nucleotides read TGCGCCAGCAGCTGGGGGCAGGGGGATACGCAGTATTTT.

The gene calls are TRBV27 and TRBJ2-1, with 9 bases fitting TRBD1. Germline loops: CDR1 MNHEY, CDR2 SMNVEV (reference sequence). The CDR3 spans 15 residues. V lost 3 bases to trimming and J lost 3 bases; unmatched junction nucleotides: 3. CDR3 DNA: TGTGCCAGCAGTTTCGCGGGACAGGGCTACAATGAGCAGTTCTTC. As protein: CASSFAGQGYNEQFF.

The chain couples TRBV19 to TRBJ1-2; 10 positions match TRBD1. CDR1 is LNHDA, CDR2 SQIVND, per germline (reference sequence). V gave up 7 bases and J gave up 7 bases; unmatched junction bases: 12. This CDR3 has 15 amino acids. CDR3 nucleotide sequence: TGTGCCAGTAAGCCGGGACAGGGGCCGCTTGGTGGCTACACCTTC. It is translated as CASKPGQGPLGGYTF.

This clone was seen just once. The CDR3 DNA sequence: TGTGCCAGCAGTGCGCCCGGGACACAAGACTATGGCTACACCTTC. It yields the protein CASSAPGTQDYGYTF. The chain couples TRBV6-6 to TRBJ1-2; the D gene is possibly TRBD1 (6 bases). Germline CDR1 and CDR2: MNHNY and SVGAGI (reference sequence). The length of the CDR3 is 15 residues. With 5 bases removed from V and 3 bases from J, the gap between germline ends came to 16 bases.

V gene TRBV5-1 combines with J gene TRBJ2-3; 10 bases fit TRBD2. Per the germline V gene, CDR1 is SGHRS and CDR2 is YFSETQ. The CDR3 extends over 15 amino acids. Trimming at V came to 4 bases and at J to 5 bases, leaving 7 bases not matched to a gene. CDR3 region: CASSQLAGRRDTQYF. The CDR3 DNA follows: TGCGCCAGCAGCCAACTAGCGGGGCGGCGAGATACGCAGTATTTT.

CDR3 sequence (DNA): TGTGCTAGTGGTTTGGTACCCGGACTAGGGTCCTACAATGAGCAGTTCTTC. As protein: CASGLVPGLGSYNEQFF. The genes are TRBV12-5 and TRBJ2-1; 7 bases are shared with TRBD2. From germline, CDR1 is LGHNT and CDR2 FRNRAP. The J segment lost 1 base and the V segment lost 0 bases, leaving 6 bases of the junction unmatched. The CDR3 covers 17 residues.

This rearrangement joins TRBV7-9 to TRBJ1-5; unclear D gene. V lost 6 bases and J 1 base, leaving 22 bases between the germline ends. The length of the CDR3 is 18 residues. Per the germline V gene, CDR1 is SEHNR and CDR2 is FQNEAQ (reference sequence). The CDR3: CASSHGSPSFYSNQPQHF. The CDR3 nucleotides are TGTGCCAGCAGTCACGGGAGTCCGTCTTTTTACAGCAATCAGCCCCAGCATTTT.

The J gene is TRBJ1-4, the V gene TRBV6-4; D not resolved. This CDR3 has 13 residues. Per germline, CDR1 MRHNA and CDR2 SNTAGT. V was shortened by 3 bases and J by 8 bases, with 10 bases between the two germline ends. The CDR3 is CASSEQPREKLFF. DNA of the CDR3: TGTGCCAGCAGTGAACAGCCGAGAGAAAAACTGTTTTTT.

V usage is TRBV19 and J usage is TRBJ2-6, with 7 bases identical to TRBD1. Germline CDR1 reads LNHDA; CDR2 reads SQIVND (reference sequence). V lost 5 bases and J lost 1; bases outside the gene matches: 8. The CDR3 is made up of 17 amino acids. The CDR3 loop reads CASSLRTGLSGANVLTF. The CDR3 coding sequence is TGTGCCAGTAGTCTACGGACAGGATTGTCTGGGGCCAACGTCCTGACTTTC.

The V and J genes are TRBV24-1 and TRBJ2-1; TRBD2 is a possible D gene (6 bases). The germline gives CDR1 KGHDR, CDR2 SFDVKD. CDR3 size: 15 residues. V was cut by 4 bases and J by 10 bases, with 19 bases left in between. The CDR3 here is CATSDPGGPEGEQFF. The CDR3 DNA follows: TGTGCCACCAGTGACCCCGGCGGGCCGGAGGGCGAGCAGTTCTTC.

This chain connects TRBV7-2 to TRBJ2-5; a possible D gene is TRBD2 (6 bases). CDR1 is SGHTA and CDR2 is FQGNSA in the germline V gene. This CDR3 contains 14 residues. The ends were cut back, 5 bases at V and 7 bases at J, with 17 bases in the middle. The CDR3 loop reads CASSPPTRPATQYF. CDR3 DNA sequence: TGTGCCAGCAGCCCTCCGACTAGGCCGGCGACCCAGTACTTC.

The rearrangement links TRBV2 to TRBJ1-1; TRBD1 agrees at 7 bases. With V trimmed by 5 bases and J by 3 bases, 6 bases remained unmatched. CDR1 SNHLY and CDR2 FYNNEI come from the germline V gene. The CDR3 totals 14 residues. The CDR3 nucleotides read TGTGCCAGCAGTCGACAGGGAAGGGACACTGAAGCTTTCTTT. Encoded protein: CASSRQGRDTEAFF.

V gene TRBV18 combines with J gene TRBJ2-3, with no clear D. V was trimmed by 6 bases and J by 5 bases, leaving 12 bases between them. The CDR3 runs 13 residues. Germline CDR1 KGHSH, CDR2 LQKENI. CDR3 DNA: TGTGCCAGCTCCCTGACTGACTTAGATACGCAGTATTTT. Its protein is CASSLTDLDTQYF.

The V call is TRBV7-2, the J call TRBJ2-5; 8 bases line up with TRBD1. The length of the CDR3 is 16 residues. Trimming at V came to 1 base and at J to 4 bases, leaving 8 bases not matched to a gene. Germline CDR1 is SGHTA and CDR2 is FQGNSA. The chain's CDR3 is CASSLVGGQVLETQYF. CDR3 nucleotides: TGTGCCAGCAGCTTAGTAGGGGGACAGGTACTAGAGACCCAGTACTTC.

The chain combines TRBV20-1 with TRBJ2-5, with D possibly being TRBD1 (5 bases). The CDR3 is made up of 10 amino acids. V was trimmed by 7 bases and J by 7 bases, leaving 10 bases between them. Germline V gene data show CDR1 as DFQATT and CDR2 as SNEGSKA (reference sequence). The DNA of the CDR3 is TGCAGTGGTGGGGCTCCGACCCAGTACTTC. Translated: CSGGAPTQYF.

The chain carries TRBV7-8 and TRBJ1-4; D gene ambiguous. There are 18 residues in the CDR3. CDR1 and CDR2 from the germline V gene are SGHVS and FQNEAQ. Trimming left V 3 bases short and J 0 bases short, with 17 bases between. The CDR3 sequence: CASSLADLLQATNEKLFF. The CDR3 nucleotides are TGTGCCAGCAGCTTGGCAGATCTTCTGCAGGCAACTAATGAAAAACTGTTTTTT.

The chain combines TRBV19 with TRBJ1-1; 8 nucleotides match TRBD1. The junction had 7 bases not matched to a gene; V was cut back by 5 bases and J by 2 bases. Germline V gives CDR1 LNHDA, CDR2 SQIVND (reference sequence). The CDR3 is 15 residues long. The CDR3 nucleotides read TGTGCCAGTAGTCCAGGACAGGGTGGCAACACTGAAGCTTTCTTT. It yields the protein CASSPGQGGNTEAFF.

CDR3 amino acids: CASSTRQGAAYEQYF. The CDR3 nucleotides read TGTGCCAGCAGCACGAGACAGGGGGCGGCCTACGAGCAGTACTTC. This chain connects TRBV5-4 to TRBJ2-7; 10 bases match TRBD1. V was clipped by 4 bases and J by 2 bases; unmatched bases: 6. The CDR3 length is 15 residues. CDR1 and CDR2 (germline): SGHNT, YYREEE (reference sequence).

This clone was picked up one time. This chain connects TRBV29-1 to TRBJ1-1; 8 bases line up with TRBD1. Germline lookup yields CDR1 SQVTM and CDR2 ANQGSEA. With 7 bases clipped from V and 1 base from J, the junction kept 2 bases outside the gene matches. The CDR3 length is 12 residues. The CDR3 nucleotides are TGCAGCGGAGGACAGGGGAACACTGAAGCTTTCTTT. Its translation: CSGGQGNTEAFF.

V gene TRBV29-1 combines with J gene TRBJ2-5, with D perhaps TRBD1 (6 bases). Trimming took 1 base from V and 4 from J, leaving 10 bases between them. The germline CDR1 and CDR2 sequences are SQVTM and ANQGSEA. The CDR3 is 13 residues long. CDR3: CSVEVQGGETQYF. For the CDR3, the DNA is TGCAGCGTTGAAGTACAGGGCGGAGAGACCCAGTACTTC.

The chain employs TRBV5-6 and TRBJ2-1; TRBD1 matches at 8 bases. Per germline, CDR1 SGHDT and CDR2 YYEEEE. V was pared by 1 base and J by 4 bases, with 7 bases of the junction left unmatched. CDR3 size: 16 residues. The CDR3 sequence: CASSLTLTGDYNEQFF. CDR3 nucleotide sequence: TGTGCCAGCAGCTTGACTTTGACAGGGGATTACAATGAGCAGTTCTTC.

The sample holds one count of this clone. This chain links TRBV25-1 with TRBJ1-4; possible D gene TRBD1, 5 bases. The germline CDR1 and CDR2 sequences are MGHDK and SYGVNS. The ends were cut back, 3 bases at V and 3 bases at J, with 11 bases in the middle. The CDR3 sequence is 15 residues long. DNA for the CDR3: TGTGCCAGCAGTGAGGGGGGGTGGGCTAATGAAAAACTGTTTTTT. Translated: CASSEGGWANEKLFF.